The 30 T cell receptor beta chains in this list originate from one sample, sequenced in a study of cytomegalovirus exposure and HLA in healthy donors (dated by TCRdb to the late 2010s). Library preparation used the immunoSEQ multiplex PCR assay. For the multiplex PCR, a mixture combining 60 forward primers for TCR Vbeta segments and 13 reverse primers for TCR Jbeta segments was used. TCRdb mirrors the immuneACCESS table, restricted to in-frame sequences. Some clones are absent from its copies; in checked studies, under half trace to an unresolved V gene, and the reason for the others is unknown. The sample contains about 200,000 clones, over 65% of them found a single time. 0.098% of the sample comes from the top ten. Sequencing was carried out using PBMCs. These receptors came from a boy between 2 and 15 years old in good health and CMV-seronegative.

As regards this clone: The sample holds other DNA sequences that translate to the same CDR3. The chain employs TRBV4-2 and TRBJ2-2, with 9 positions matching TRBD2. The CDR3 extends over 16 amino acids. The trim removed 1 base at V and 5 bases at J, leaving 5 bases unmatched. Germline assignment: CDR1 LGHNA and CDR2 YNFKEQ. The CDR3 nucleotides are TGTGCCAGCAGCCAAGGGCGGGGGGGCCGGACCGGGGAGCTGTTTTTT. Translating it yields CASSQGRGGRTGELFF.

CDR3 bases: TGTGCCAGTAGGCAGGGATTAAACATTCAGTACTTC. Protein: CASRQGLNIQYF. The V call is TRBV19, the J call TRBJ2-4; maybe TRBD1 (5 bases). Trimming left V 6 bases short and J 6 bases short, with 9 bases between. This CDR3 has 12 residues. Germline V gene data show CDR1 as LNHDA and CDR2 as SQIVND (reference sequence).

This chain connects TRBV5-1 to TRBJ2-5; D ambiguous. Germline CDR1 and CDR2: SGHRS and YFSETQ. The CDR3 is 15 residues long. V was shortened by 1 base and J by 0 bases, with 10 bases between the two germline ends. This CDR3 is CASSLSSTYQETQYF. Written as DNA, the CDR3 is TGCGCCAGCAGCTTGAGTAGCACATACCAAGAGACCCAGTACTTC.

The chain couples TRBV5-6 to TRBJ2-7, with a possible D match to TRBD1 (6 bases). The V end lost 0 bases, the J end lost 6 bases, and 10 bases lay between the germline ends. Per the germline V gene, CDR1 is SGHDT and CDR2 is YYEEEE. The CDR3 consists of 13 residues. The CDR3 sequence is CASSLGGRREQYF. Written as DNA, the CDR3 is TGTGCCAGCAGCTTGGGGGGGCGCCGCGAGCAGTACTTC.

The chain employs TRBV7-9 and TRBJ2-7; TRBD2 might be the D (7 bases). Per germline, CDR1 SEHNR and CDR2 FQNEAQ (reference sequence). Trimming stripped 4 bases from V and 2 bases from J, with 21 bases between. This CDR3 comprises 17 residues. As DNA, the CDR3 is TGTGCCAGCAGCTCTAGAGGGGGGGGGAGTACGGCCTACGAGCAGTACTTC. Protein: CASSSRGGGSTAYEQYF.

This clone has only one observation. The rearrangement joins TRBV5-5 to TRBJ2-7, with 7 positions matching TRBD1. The V and J ends lost 0 bases and 2 bases, in that order; junction bases with no gene match: 5. Germline V gene sequence: CDR1 SGHKS, CDR2 YYEKEE (reference sequence). CDR3 length: 15 residues. Here the CDR3 reads CASSLAGGVPYEQYF. CDR3 sequence (DNA): TGTGCCAGCAGCTTGGCAGGGGGTGTTCCCTACGAGCAGTACTTC.

This chain connects TRBV7-9 to TRBJ1-2; D not certain. Germline CDR1 reads SEHNR; CDR2 reads FQNEAQ (reference sequence). The CDR3 has 14 amino acids. The V and J ends lost 4 bases and 6 bases respectively, with 15 bases between them. CDR3 DNA sequence: TGTGCCAGCAGCTGGGCCCAAGATATGGATGGCTACACCTTC. Amino acids: CASSWAQDMDGYTF.

The V and J genes are TRBV2 and TRBJ1-1, with no clear D. Trimming stripped 6 bases from V and 1 base from J, with 12 bases between. Per germline, CDR1 SNHLY and CDR2 FYNNEI. This CDR3 is 14 amino acids long. CDR3 sequence (DNA): TGTGCCAGCAGCGAGGGCCATGGGAACACTGAAGCTTTCTTT. Protein: CASSEGHGNTEAFF.

J is TRBJ2-7 and V is TRBV7-2; TRBD1 matches at 8 bases. CDR3 length equals 15 residues. Germline V CDR1 and CDR2: SGHTA, FQGNSA. The trim removed 5 bases at V and 12 bases at J, leaving 18 bases unmatched. The CDR3 spells CASSILSGTGQILYF. In DNA, the CDR3 is TGTGCCAGCAGCATCTTGTCCGGGACAGGACAGATCCTGTACTTC.

The chain has TRBV20-1 and TRBJ1-2, with 9 nucleotides matching TRBD1. The CDR3 spans 11 residues. V trimming: 7 bases; J trimming: 5 bases; junction bases outside the gene matches: 2. CDR1 and CDR2 (germline): DFQATT, SNEGSKA (reference sequence). CDR3 coding DNA: TGCAGTGGGACAGGGGTGTATGGCTACACCTTC. This encodes CSGTGVYGYTF.

The rearrangement links TRBV5-6 to TRBJ1-1; 9 nucleotides match TRBD1. The CDR3 contains 14 residues. V trimming: 2 bases; J trimming: 5 bases; junction bases outside the gene matches: 4. Per germline, CDR1 SGHDT and CDR2 YYEEEE. The CDR3 loop is CASSLYRGRTEAFF. For the CDR3, the DNA is TGTGCCAGCAGCTTATACAGGGGGCGGACTGAAGCTTTCTTT.

This CDR3 reads CASNEGTEPRTDTQYF. The CDR3 nucleotides read TGTGCCAGCAACGAAGGGACAGAGCCGCGCACAGATACGCAGTATTTT. This rearrangement joins TRBV9 to TRBJ2-3; 7 nucleotides line up with TRBD1. Germline CDR1 reads SGDLS; CDR2 reads YYNGEE. The CDR3 totals 16 residues. Unmatched junction bases numbered 11, after V lost 6 bases and J lost 1 base.

The chain carries TRBV5-5 and TRBJ2-7, with D possibly matching TRBD1 (5 bases). Trimming pared 4 bases from V and 3 bases from J, leaving 11 bases between. The germline V gene has CDR1 SGHKS and CDR2 YYEKEE (reference sequence). This CDR3 has 13 amino acids. CDR3 loop: CASSGAAVYEQYF. CDR3 nucleotide sequence: TGTGCCAGCAGCGGGGCGGCTGTCTACGAGCAGTACTTC. Looking up the rest from reference TRBV5-5 and TRBJ2-7 gives the full variable domain: DAGVTQSPTHLIKTRGQQVTLRCSPISGHKSVSWYQQVLGQGPQFIFQYYEKEERGRGNFPDRFSARQFPNYSSELNVNALLLGDSALYLCASSGAAVYEQYFGPGTRLTVT.

The chain carries TRBV2 and TRBJ2-2, with no clear D. V was clipped by 6 bases and J by 6 bases, with 8 bases between them. The germline V gene encodes CDR1 SNHLY and CDR2 FYNNEI. CDR3 size: 12 residues. The DNA for the CDR3 is TGTGCCAGCAGGAAGTGGCCCGGGGAGCTGTTTTTT. Protein product: CASRKWPGELFF.

This clone was observed once. The genes are TRBV21-1 and TRBJ1-2; the DNA was not compared with TRBD1, the D call given in the table. TRBV21-1 is an annotated pseudogene. The CDR3 loop spans 22 amino acids. The CDR3 loop reads CASSKVVRQGFRARPYYYGYTF. The DNA for the CDR3 is TGTGCCAGCAGCAAAGTAGTGAGACAGGGTTTTAGAGCACGACCTTATTACTATGGCTACACCTTC.

The chain links TRBV11-2 to TRBJ1-6; no firm D call. Germline V gene sequence: CDR1 SGHAT, CDR2 FQNNGV. The length of the CDR3 is 12 residues. Trimming stripped 5 bases from V and 4 bases from J, with 3 bases between. CDR3 bases: TGTGCCAGCAGCCGTTATAATTCACCCCTCCACTTT. Protein: CASSRYNSPLHF.

J is TRBJ2-7 and V is TRBV27, with unresolved D. The CDR3 is 14 residues long. Germline values: CDR1 MNHEY, CDR2 SMNVEV (reference sequence). Trimming removed 3 bases from V and 1 base from J, with 10 bases in between. CDR3 in DNA: TGTGCCAGCAGTTTGTCCAGGCCTTCCTACGAGCAGTACTTC. It encodes CASSLSRPSYEQYF.

This rearrangement joins TRBV4-3 to TRBJ1-4; the D gene is possibly TRBD1 (6 bases). The CDR3 is made up of 16 amino acids. CDR1 LGHNA and CDR2 YSLEER come from the germline V gene. V was shortened by 4 bases and J by 4 bases, with 16 bases between the two germline ends. The CDR3 DNA sequence: TGCGCCAGCAGCCTCAGGGGAGGGGCGGTTAATGAAAAACTGTTTTTT. It encodes CASSLRGGAVNEKLFF.

A note on this clone: The same CDR3 also results from other DNA sequences found in this sample. This CDR3 is CSARGPGELFF. DNA of the CDR3: TGCAGTGCTAGAGGGCCCGGGGAGCTGTTTTTT. The chain carries TRBV20-1 and TRBJ2-2, with no clear D. The CDR3 contains 11 residues. The germline CDR1 and CDR2 sequences are DFQATT and SNEGSKA (reference sequence). Trimming cost V 1 base and J 6 bases, with 3 bases left between them.

The chain links TRBV30 to TRBJ1-6, with D unresolved. V was pared by 1 base and J by 8 bases, with 12 bases between. This CDR3 region has 14 residues. CDR1 is GTSNPN and CDR2 is SVGIG in the germline V gene (reference sequence). The CDR3: CAWSATVQDSPLHF. CDR3 DNA: TGTGCCTGGAGTGCGACCGTGCAGGATTCACCCCTCCACTTT.

The CDR3 spells CASSPLRLKTYEQYF. The CDR3 nucleotides are TGTGCCAGCAGCCCACTTAGATTGAAGACTTACGAGCAGTACTTC. The chain employs TRBV7-8 and TRBJ2-7, with D uncertain. The V gene lost 5 bases and the J gene lost 4 bases, with 18 bases spanning the gap. This CDR3 has 15 residues. Per germline, CDR1 SGHVS and CDR2 FQNEAQ.

This sequence joins TRBV5-1 and TRBJ2-3; 7 bases map to TRBD2. Trimming removed 2 bases from V and 0 bases from J; junction bases left unmatched: 6. Germline V gene sequence: CDR1 SGHRS, CDR2 YFSETQ. The length of the CDR3 is 16 residues. The CDR3 DNA reads as TGCGCCAGCAGCTTTCTAGCGGATGCTAGCACAGATACGCAGTATTTT. Encoded protein: CASSFLADASTDTQYF.

The chain is built from TRBV4-3 and TRBJ1-2; D may be TRBD1 (6 bases). The CDR3 is 16 amino acids. Germline-derived CDR1 and CDR2 are LGHNA and YSLEER. The V end lost 1 base, the J end lost 5 bases, and 17 bases lay between the germline ends. The CDR3 bases are TGCGCCAGCAGCCAAGTCGGCGGCAGGGGATCTTATGGCTACACCTTC. It yields the protein CASSQVGGRGSYGYTF.

This clone appeared a few times. In nucleotides, the CDR3 is TGTGCCACCAGCAGAGATCGGGCGGGGATAGATACGCAGTATTTT. This translates into CATSRDRAGIDTQYF. The chain uses TRBV15 and TRBJ2-3, with TRBD2 as a possible D gene (6 bases). The CDR3 is 15 residues long. V lost 0 bases and J 5 bases, leaving 12 bases between the germline ends. Germline CDR1 is LNHNV and CDR2 is YYDKDF (reference sequence).

The chain recombines TRBV18 with TRBJ1-5; D perhaps matches TRBD1 (6 bases). The length of the CDR3 is 13 residues. From germline, CDR1 is KGHSH and CDR2 LQKENI. V was cut by 4 bases and J by 3 bases, with 7 bases left in between. CDR3 DNA sequence: TGTGCCAGCTCACGGGACAACAATCAGCCCCAGCATTTT. Translated, it gives CASSRDNNQPQHF.

This sequence joins TRBV5-4 and TRBJ2-7; 7 bases fit TRBD1. CDR3 size: 15 residues. Germline CDR1 reads SGHNT; CDR2 reads YYREEE (reference sequence). The J segment lost 7 bases and the V segment lost 3 bases, leaving 13 bases of the junction unmatched. CDR3 region: CASSSSGKGGEEQYF. CDR3 sequence (DNA): TGTGCCAGCAGCTCCTCCGGGAAAGGGGGCGAAGAGCAGTACTTC.

The chain links TRBV4-2 to TRBJ2-7; 12 nucleotides agree with TRBD2. The CDR3 consists of 18 residues. V shed 0 bases and J 0 bases; nucleotides not matched to a gene: 6. The germline CDR1 and CDR2 sequences are LGHNA and YNFKEQ. CDR3 loop: CASSQDYLAGGVSYEQYF. CDR3 in DNA: TGTGCCAGCAGCCAAGATTATCTAGCGGGGGGGGTCTCCTACGAGCAGTACTTC.

The chain recombines TRBV6-5 with TRBJ1-3; D is unclear. CDR3 size: 15 residues. V was shortened by 5 bases and J by 0 bases, with 11 bases between the two germline ends. Germline loops: CDR1 MNHEY, CDR2 SVGAGI. Here the CDR3 reads CASSVTPGSGNTIYF. The CDR3 DNA follows: TGTGCCAGCAGTGTAACGCCCGGCTCTGGAAACACCATATATTTT.

Remarks on this clone: One end of the junction fails to match germline, which may point to a read error. The rearrangement uses TRBV7-9 and TRBJ1-4, with D maybe TRBD1 (6 bases). Germline CDR1 reads SEHNR; CDR2 reads FQNEAQ (reference sequence). The CDR3 is 16 residues long. The CDR3 sequence: CSSSWGQTATNEKLFF. The CDR3 nucleotides read TGTTCCAGCAGCTGGGGGCAAACCGCAACTAATGAAAAACTGTTTTTT.

The rearrangement joins TRBV5-4 to TRBJ1-3; possible D gene TRBD1, 6 bases. Between the trimmed V and J ends, which lost 3 bases and 2 bases, there was a span of 12 bases. The CDR3 runs to 15 residues. Germline lookup yields CDR1 SGHNT and CDR2 YYREEE (reference sequence). The CDR3 sequence is CASSSSPGAGNTIYF. The CDR3 bases are TGTGCCAGCAGCTCCTCTCCAGGGGCTGGAAACACCATATATTTT.